This T cell receptor (beta chain) came from a study of cytomegalovirus exposure and HLA in healthy donors (TCRdb year 2017). Context from the whole study: An earlier analysis of roughly 500 of the donors reported roughly 300 Gb of sequence data and approximately 110 million unique TCR beta sequences from 150 million to 200 million T cells. Typing coverage varied by locus: about 629-640 donors for A, B, C, DRB1 and DQB1; around 560 for DQA1; 606 for DPA1; under 490 for DPB1. To predict cytomegalovirus infection status, the study brought together high-throughput TCR immunosequencing, statistical association of individual TCRs with disease status, and machine learning. Roughly five DR-DQ haplotypes were handled as single units for association and clustering, since linkage in the cohort was strong. In an earlier analysis of roughly 600 of the donors, high-throughput TCR beta sequencing was used to judge whether each TCR beta V gene segment behaved as functional or pseudogenic. A later analysis re-examined previously published TCR beta repertoires from more than 600 donors and added high-resolution HLA genotyping to investigate patterns of TCR occurrence. All discovery cohort repertoires had been generated using a single sequencing platform. Across about 370 genotyped donors of the cohort, an average of roughly 250,000 unique TCR beta nucleotide sequences per donor were sequenced, and around 19% of those sequences were non-productive. A separate validation cohort of 90 to 150 different subjects was used in addition to the approximately 640-subject first cohort. An early release that covered roughly 600 HLA-typed donors contained approximately 300 gigabases of sequencing data and approximately 85 million unique TCR sequences. HLA typing included class I and class II loci at four-digit resolution. Alongside the repertoire data, information on donor age, sex, ethnicity and CMV serostatus was compiled. The genetic ancestry cluster associated with self-reported Caucasian donors included about 84% of the roughly 400 genotyped donors. Genome-wide SNP genotypes for about three fifths of the roughly 700 donors were used in a later genetic analysis, which treated that subset as a discovery cohort. The aim of the study was to test whether cataloging public T cell receptors could identify signatures of past pathogen exposure. Rather than drawing on any new phenotypic data, the later analysis identified candidate immune exposures from TCR beta sequences and the way those sequences occurred across donors. The study used immunosequencing to profile the T cell repertoires of around 600 subjects and linked those repertoires to cytomegalovirus serostatus. What the authors observed across the whole study: When HLA alleles, especially DR and DQ, strongly co-occurred, TCR associations were difficult to assign to individual alleles. Three of the identified cytomegalovirus-associated TCR beta chains were confirmed in vitro to be specific for cytomegalovirus antigens. In a later analysis, several top co-occurrence clusters were reported to appear linked to parvovirus B19, influenza, CMV and Epstein-Barr virus. A later analysis associated 15,000 to 20,000 TCR beta sequences with specific HLA alleles at a false discovery rate of 0.05. Because counts were too low, roughly 17 rarely observed V segments, including chromosome 9 orphons, were left out of the earlier analysis of approximately 580 of the donors. The only immune exposure information available for the cohort was CMV serostatus. In an earlier analysis of about 600 of the donors, most TCR beta V segments appeared in productive rearrangements about 90% or about 30% of the time, broadly matching IMGT annotations. Cytomegalovirus status was reported to be diagnosed by the classifier with high specificity and sensitivity in both the original and validation cohorts. The presence/absence analyses assumed that sequencing depth was roughly uniform across donors, and that assumption may not be true. Because some donors lacked HLA typing at each locus, the association tests relied only on the typed subset. According to a later analysis, TCR association rates differed among HLA loci, with DRB1 alleles showing the most associated TCRs and HLA-C alleles showing the fewest. The authors suggested that the approach could potentially be generalized to other disease states and immunological phenotypes. A later analysis found that HLA-associated TCR beta chains were more clonally expanded and had lower generation probabilities than equally common non-associated chains. In a later analysis, most CMV-associated TCR beta chains were found to appear HLA-restricted, with HLA associations seemingly driven largely by CMV exposure. Correlated functional status among segregating V segments might be attributable to linkage disequilibrium, but an unknown experimental factor could not be ruled out. V-gene and J-gene trimming of TCR beta chains was associated with a missense DCLRE1C variant in a later genetic analysis, and the association was replicated in an independent cohort. A cluster of highly shared sequence variants was judged likely to be a technical artifact of the sequencing pipeline. Only TCR beta chains were sequenced in this cohort, and the absence of alpha or paired-chain data limited detectable features. Across donors, most TCR sequences were observed very rarely, whereas some public TCRs were present in many individuals. A further reported finding was that TCR beta sequences accurately predicted the HLA-A and HLA-B alleles for most subjects in the first cohort. In a later genetic analysis, fewer N-insertions in productive TCRs were reported among donors in an Asian-associated ancestry cluster than the roughly 700-donor mean. The study gave a list of some 150 TCR beta chains associated with cytomegalovirus.

Library preparation was by the immunoSEQ multiplex PCR assay. For the multiplex PCR, a mixture combining 60 forward primers for TCR Vbeta segments and 13 reverse primers for TCR Jbeta segments was used. A multiplex PCR assay on genomic DNA amplified the CDR3 region of rearranged TCR beta genes. The Illumina HiSeq System was used to sequence the amplified TCR beta libraries as 87-base-pair reads. The published analysis was carried out like this. In a later analysis, approximately 74 million unique TCR beta chains were counted across the approximately 640 repertoires, and roughly 10 million of these chains were shared by at least two donors. A nearest-neighbor algorithm error-corrected the raw reads and collapsed the reads into unique sequences, merging closely related sequences to remove PCR and sequencing errors. Alignment of CDR3 sequences to IMGT reference sequences was used to assign V, D and J gene segments. For a sequence to be retained, a match of at least six nucleotides to both a V gene segment and a J gene segment was required. A rearrangement was called productive if the CDR3 had no stop codons and remained in frame with V and J, and every other rearrangement was called non-productive. CDR3 was defined by IMGT convention, running from the second conserved V-encoded cysteine to the conserved J-encoded phenylalanine. In an earlier analysis of 500 to 650 of the donors, sequences lacking an unambiguous match to a single V gene segment were excluded. In an earlier analysis of some 590 of the donors, a V segment was called functional when productive rearrangements were above 56.7%, and segregating when the standard deviation between donors exceeded 5%. To diagnose cytomegalovirus status from the catalog of TCR beta chain sequences, a statistical classification framework was built. A later analysis assigned V and J genes by comparing TCR nucleotide sequences with IMGT/GENE-DB human TR gene sequences. A later analysis assigned CDR3 sequences and most-parsimonious VDJ recombination scenarios with the TCRdist pipeline. In a later analysis, each TCR beta chain was defined by its CDR3 amino acid sequence together with its V-gene family, and reads lacking a unique V-gene family were excluded. To address suspected cross-contamination and a sequencing artifact, a later analysis removed 592 highly shared, low-generation-probability nucleotide sequences. In a later analysis, a clonal expansion index was calculated for each public chain from normalized within-repertoire ranks of inferred template counts. In a later analysis, generation probabilities were computed using a VDJ recombination model fitted to out-of-frame rearrangements, and the results were checked against IGoR. Hypergeometric tests were used in a later analysis to score TCR-TCR, TCR-HLA and TCR-CMV co-occurrence, with a repertoire-size bias correction applied to the TCR pairs. A later analysis estimated false discovery rates by permuting HLA or CMV assignments 20 times. In a later analysis, co-occurring TCRs were grouped using DBSCAN, with TCRdist sequence similarity added in when clustering inside HLA-allele-positive subsets. For co-occurrence clustering, repertoires with fewer than 30,000 or more than 120,000 public chains were excluded, along with several repertoires with anomalous nucleotide sharing. TCRdb retrieved this table from immuneACCESS and kept in-frame rearrangements only. Not all clones are present; in checked studies, unresolved V genes account for under half, and no reason is known for the remainder. The V and J calls and clone size are taken from that table; D and trimming were inferred from the DNA. The sample table shows more than 95,000 clones, and over 70% are seen once. 9% to 9.5% of the sample is held by the ten biggest clonotypes.

In total, 666 healthy bone marrow donors made up the cohort. Cohort members were all nominally healthy when sampled, although unrecorded immune exposures were likely present. The donor was CMV seropositive and was included in the group of 270 or so seropositive cohort members. Every donor gave a peripheral blood sample, and the peripheral blood mononuclear cells from that sample were used for TCR beta sequencing. Genomic DNA was extracted from the blood cell samples with the Qiagen DNeasy Blood Extraction Kit. Note on this clone: Its antigen has not been determined. No qualities accompany the bases; no much larger clone lies one base away.

The specimen was PBMCs. This TCR came from a woman between 50 and 59 years old in good health and CMV-seropositive.

The CDR3: CASSSGGAGEHEQFF. The bases read TGTGCCAGCAGTTCCGGAGGAGCGGGAGAACATGAGCAGTTCTTC. This chain is built from TRBV27 and TRBJ2-1; 8 bases in the middle match TRBD2. CDR1 is given as MNHEY and CDR2 as SMNVEV, both from the germline V gene (reference sequence). The CDR3 has 15 amino acids, counting the end cysteine and phenylalanine. Just the 45-base CDR3 DNA is kept, in frame starting at base 1. At the junction V is shortened by 4 bases and J by 8 bases; bases outside the gene matches: 10.